This passage covers 6 T cell receptor beta chains from one sample sequenced in a study of response to subunit inactivated influenza vaccine. MiXCR, run by TCRdb on the RT-PCR reads, gives a single entry per CDR3 protein. The sample carries more than 150,000 distinct CDR3 sequences, around 9% recorded once. The material sequenced was non-naive T cells sorted from PBMCs, taken on the day of vaccination. The receptors were sampled from a man aged 45-65 years who received an inactivated influenza vaccine.

This clonotype was counted many times. The rearrangement links TRBV2 to TRBJ1-1; D is uncertain. The CDR3 has 15 residues. V was clipped by 0 bases and J by 1 base, with 9 bases between them. Per germline, CDR1 SNHLY and CDR2 FYNNEI. The CDR3 nucleotides read TGTGCCAGCAGTGAAGCGCGCACAGCGAACACTGAAGCTTTCTTT. Protein: CASSEARTANTEAFF. Complete variable domain (other parts from reference TRBV2 and TRBJ1-1): EPEVTQTPSHQVTQMGQEVILRCVPISNHLYFYWYRQILGQKVEFLVSFYNNEISEKSEIFDDQFSVERPDGSNFTLKIRSTKLEDSAMYFCASSEARTANTEAFFGQGTRLTVV.

The chain joins TRBV5-1 to TRBJ2-7; no definite D call. Looked up from germline, CDR1 is SGHRS and CDR2 is YFSETQ. Trimming removed 5 bases at V and 2 bases at J, with 11 bases between. This CDR3 spans 13 amino acids. The CDR3 sequence: CASSSHQTYEQYF. DNA for the CDR3: TGCGCCAGCAGTTCCCATCAAACCTACGAGCAGTACTTC.

This clonotype was recorded many times. The V and J genes are TRBV12-3 or TRBV12-4 and TRBJ2-7, with 10 bases identical to TRBD2. The V segment lost 6 bases and the J segment 2 bases; nucleotides outside the gene matches: 4. The CDR3 contains 14 residues. DNA for the CDR3: TGTGCCAGCAGCCCAACTAGCGGGACCTACGAGCAGTACTTC. This sequence encodes CASSPTSGTYEQYF.

There are many counts of this clonotype. The rearrangement uses TRBV6-1 and TRBJ1-4, with 8 bases lining up with TRBD1. J was trimmed by 5 bases and V by 5 bases; bases with no gene match: 7. The CDR3 runs 15 residues. Germline-derived CDR1 and CDR2 are MNHNS and SASEGT. The CDR3 protein is CASSMGQASNEKLFF. In nucleotides, the CDR3 is TGTGCCAGCAGTATGGGACAGGCTTCAAATGAAAAACTGTTTTTT.

In this sample, this clonotype turned up many times. The chain couples TRBV3-1 to TRBJ2-7, with TRBD2 identical over 11 bases. Germline assignment: CDR1 LGHDT and CDR2 YNNKEL (reference sequence). The CDR3 sequence is 16 residues long. V trimming: 1 base; J trimming: 4 bases; junction bases outside the gene matches: 6. The DNA for the CDR3 is TGTGCCAGCAGCCAAGGGCTACTAGCGGGGGATTACGAGCAGTACTTC. Amino acid sequence: CASSQGLLAGDYEQYF.

The rearrangement joins TRBV10-3 to TRBJ1-2; D is ambiguous. In germline, CDR1 is ENHRY, CDR2 SYGVKD. The CDR3 is made up of 14 amino acids. With 7 bases removed from V and 4 bases from J, the gap between germline ends came to 16 bases. The CDR3 here is CAITDREKGYGYTF. The CDR3 DNA is TGTGCCATCACGGACCGTGAAAAGGGCTATGGCTACACCTTC.